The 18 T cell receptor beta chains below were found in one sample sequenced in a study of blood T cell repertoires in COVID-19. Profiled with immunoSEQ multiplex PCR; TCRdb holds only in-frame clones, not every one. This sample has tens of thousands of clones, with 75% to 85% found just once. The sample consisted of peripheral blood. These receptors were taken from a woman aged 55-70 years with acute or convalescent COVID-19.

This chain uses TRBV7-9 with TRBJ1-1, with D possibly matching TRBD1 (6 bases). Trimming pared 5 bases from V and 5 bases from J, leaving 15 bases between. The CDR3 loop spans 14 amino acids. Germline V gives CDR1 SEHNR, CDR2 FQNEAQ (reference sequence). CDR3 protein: CASSLEWGRTEAFF. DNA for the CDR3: TGTGCCAGCAGCCTAGAATGGGGGCGGACTGAAGCTTTCTTT.

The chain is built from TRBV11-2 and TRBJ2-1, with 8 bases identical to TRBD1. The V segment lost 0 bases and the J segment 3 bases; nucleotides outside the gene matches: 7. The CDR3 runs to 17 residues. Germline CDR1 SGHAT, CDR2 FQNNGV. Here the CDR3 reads CASSLEETGVGYNEQFF. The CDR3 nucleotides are TGTGCCAGCAGCTTAGAGGAGACAGGGGTTGGCTACAATGAGCAGTTCTTC.

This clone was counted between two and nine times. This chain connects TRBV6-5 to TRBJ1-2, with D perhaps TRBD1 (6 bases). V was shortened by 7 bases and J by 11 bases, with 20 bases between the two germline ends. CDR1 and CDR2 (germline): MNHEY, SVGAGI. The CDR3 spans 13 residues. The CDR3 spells CASTPGTPLTYTF. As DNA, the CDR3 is TGTGCCAGCACCCCTGGGACACCACTGACTTACACCTTC.

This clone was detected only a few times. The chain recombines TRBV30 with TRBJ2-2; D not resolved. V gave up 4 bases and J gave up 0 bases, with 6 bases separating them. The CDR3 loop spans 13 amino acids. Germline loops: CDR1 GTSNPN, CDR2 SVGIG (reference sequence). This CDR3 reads CAWKLSNTGELFF. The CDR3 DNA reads TGTGCCTGGAAGCTATCGAACACCGGGGAGCTGTTTTTT. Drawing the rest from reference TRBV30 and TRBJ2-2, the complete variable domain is SQTIHQWPATLVQPVGSPLSLECTVEGTSNPNLYWYRQAAGRGLQLLFYSVGIGQISSEVPQNLSASRPQDRQFILSSKKLLLSDSGFYLCAWKLSNTGELFFGEGSRLTVL.

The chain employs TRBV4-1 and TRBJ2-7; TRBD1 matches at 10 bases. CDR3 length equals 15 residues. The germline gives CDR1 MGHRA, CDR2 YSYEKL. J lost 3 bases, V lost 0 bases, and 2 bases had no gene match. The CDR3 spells CASSQEGQGFYEQYF. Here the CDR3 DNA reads TGCGCCAGCAGCCAAGAGGGACAGGGGTTCTACGAGCAGTACTTC.

CDR3 sequence (DNA): TGTGCCAGCAGCAAGGAACGGGGACAGACTAACTATGGCTACACCTTC. Protein product: CASSKERGQTNYGYTF. V is TRBV7-8 and J is TRBJ1-2; 7 bases agree with TRBD1. The V gene end was trimmed by 5 bases and the J gene end by 0 bases; junction bases not matched to a gene: 9. CDR1 is SGHVS, CDR2 FQNEAQ, per germline. The CDR3 covers 16 residues.

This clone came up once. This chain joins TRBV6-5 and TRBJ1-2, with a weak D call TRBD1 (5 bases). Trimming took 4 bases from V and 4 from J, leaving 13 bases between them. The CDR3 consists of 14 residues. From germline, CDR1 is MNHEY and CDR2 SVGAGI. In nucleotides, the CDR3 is TGTGCCAGCAGTTCCGCACAGGAGGGCTATGGCTACACCTTC. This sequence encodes CASSSAQEGYGYTF.

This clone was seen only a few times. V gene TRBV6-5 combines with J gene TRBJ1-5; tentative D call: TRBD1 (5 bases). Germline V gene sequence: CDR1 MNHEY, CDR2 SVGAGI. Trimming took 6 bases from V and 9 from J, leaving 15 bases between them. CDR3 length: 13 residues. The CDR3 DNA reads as TGTGCCAGCAGAACCACAGGTACGGGGCCCCAGCATTTT. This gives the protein CASRTTGTGPQHF.

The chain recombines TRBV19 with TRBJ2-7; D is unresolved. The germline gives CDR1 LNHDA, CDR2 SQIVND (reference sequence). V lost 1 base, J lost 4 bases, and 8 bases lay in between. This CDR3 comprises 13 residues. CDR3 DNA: TGTGCCAGTAGTATAGGTATCTTGTACGAGCAGTACTTC. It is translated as CASSIGILYEQYF.

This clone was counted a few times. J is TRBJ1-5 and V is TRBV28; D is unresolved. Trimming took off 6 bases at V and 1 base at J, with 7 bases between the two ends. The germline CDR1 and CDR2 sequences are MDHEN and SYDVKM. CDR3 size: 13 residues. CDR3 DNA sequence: TGTGCCAGCAGCCGACAAAGCAATCAGCCCCAGCATTTT. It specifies CASSRQSNQPQHF. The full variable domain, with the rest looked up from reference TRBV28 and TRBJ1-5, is DVKVTQSSRYLVKRTGEKVFLECVQDMDHENMFWYRQDPGLGLRLIYFSYDVKMKEKGDIPEGYSVSREKKERFSLILESASTNQTSMYLCASSRQSNQPQHFGDGTRLSIL.

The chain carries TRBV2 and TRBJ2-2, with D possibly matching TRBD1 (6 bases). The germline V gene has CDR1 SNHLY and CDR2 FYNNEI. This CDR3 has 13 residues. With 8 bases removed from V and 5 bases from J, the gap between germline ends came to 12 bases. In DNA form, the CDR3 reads TGTGCCAGCGGTGGACAGTCTACCGGGGAGCTGTTTTTT. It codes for CASGGQSTGELFF.

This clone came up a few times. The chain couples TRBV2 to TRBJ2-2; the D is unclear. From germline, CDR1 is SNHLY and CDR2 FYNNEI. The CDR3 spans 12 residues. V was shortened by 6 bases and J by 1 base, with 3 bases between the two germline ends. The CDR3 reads CASSKNTGELFF. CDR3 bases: TGTGCCAGCAGCAAGAACACCGGGGAGCTGTTTTTT.

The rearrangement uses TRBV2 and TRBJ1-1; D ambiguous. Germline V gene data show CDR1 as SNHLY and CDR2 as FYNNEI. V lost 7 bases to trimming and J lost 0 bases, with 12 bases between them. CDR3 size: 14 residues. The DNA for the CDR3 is TGTGCCAGCACCCGAGAACAGATGAACACTGAAGCTTTCTTT. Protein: CASTREQMNTEAFF.

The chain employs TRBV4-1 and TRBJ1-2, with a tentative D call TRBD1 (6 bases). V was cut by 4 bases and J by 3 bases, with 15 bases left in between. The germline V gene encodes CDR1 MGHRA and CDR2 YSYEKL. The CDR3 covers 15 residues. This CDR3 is CASSLNRVRDYGYTF. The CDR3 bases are TGCGCCAGCAGCCTGAACAGGGTTAGGGACTATGGCTACACCTTC.

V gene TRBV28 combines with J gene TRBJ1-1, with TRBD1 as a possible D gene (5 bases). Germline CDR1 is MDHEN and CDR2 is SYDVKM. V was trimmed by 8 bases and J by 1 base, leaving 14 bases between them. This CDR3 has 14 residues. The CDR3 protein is CASGASDRNTEAFF. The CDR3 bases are TGTGCCAGCGGTGCATCTGACAGGAACACTGAAGCTTTCTTT.

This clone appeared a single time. This CDR3 reads CASSSGGSEAFF. CDR3 DNA sequence: TGTGCCAGCAGCTCGGGGGGCAGTGAAGCTTTCTTT. The rearrangement links TRBV2 to TRBJ1-1; D possibly corresponds to TRBD1 (6 bases). Deletions cut 6 bases from V and 7 bases from J, with 12 bases between. The CDR3 is made up of 12 amino acids. Germline V CDR1 and CDR2: SNHLY, FYNNEI.

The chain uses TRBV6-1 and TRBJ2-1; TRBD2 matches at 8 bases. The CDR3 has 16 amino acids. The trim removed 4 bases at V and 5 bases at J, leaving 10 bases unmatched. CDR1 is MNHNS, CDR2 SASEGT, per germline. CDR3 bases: TGTGCCAGCAGTGCCCCAGGCGGGGGGTCTCACAATGAGCAGTTCTTC. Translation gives CASSAPGGGSHNEQFF.

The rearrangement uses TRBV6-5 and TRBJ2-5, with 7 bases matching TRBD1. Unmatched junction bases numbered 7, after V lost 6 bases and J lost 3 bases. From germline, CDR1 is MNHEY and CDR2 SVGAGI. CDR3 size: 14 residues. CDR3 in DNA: TGTGCCAGCAGAACCGGGACAGTTAAAGAGACCCAGTACTTC. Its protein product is CASRTGTVKETQYF.